This TCR beta chain appears in the sequencing data of a study of T cells in Graves' hyperthyroidism and ophthalmopathy. The study's findings and limits: Researchers report that a 13 V-J model separated ophthalmopathy from stable hyperthyroidism.

TCR beta CDR3 sequences were amplified from RNA transcripts. RT-PCR in the first round (using the HTBI primer set) targeted the TCR CDR3. Via MiXCR, TCRdb re-called the multiplex PCR reads, giving one row per CDR3 protein. The repertoire consists of 300,000 to 450,000 distinct CDR3 sequences, with 14% occurring once and the leading ten covering 15% to 20%. This clonotype has at least ten counts. The antigen remains undetermined. Trimming stripped 6 bases from V and 8 bases from J, with 13 bases between. The CDR3 runs 12 residues. Germline loops: CDR1 MNHNS, CDR2 SASEGT. Diagnostic decisions used clinical symptoms, serum thyroxine and TRAb, thyroid ultrasound and orbital computed tomography.

V is TRBV6-1 and J is TRBJ1-1; a possible D gene is TRBD1 (6 bases). The sequence derives from a woman aged 25 to 39 with Graves' ophthalmopathy. Input material: blood. In DNA form, the CDR3 reads TGTGCCAGCAGAATGACAGGTAAAGAAGCTTTCTTT. Residues: CASRMTGKEAFF.